These 9 T cell receptor beta chains originate from one sample sequenced in a study of beta chain features in type 1 diabetes. The isolated RNA, all of it, was reverse transcribed, so expressed TCRB transcripts were what got sequenced. Measured with immunoSEQ multiplex PCR; TCRdb has only the in-frame clones, and not every one. The table records more than 140,000 clones, roughly 10% of them present only once. Sequences were obtained from central memory CD4+ T cells from blood. The origin of the receptors is a woman aged 35 to 49 in good health.

Only a few counts were recorded for this clone. The chain uses TRBV12-5 and TRBJ2-3; 7 positions agree with TRBD2. This CDR3 is built from 16 residues. Germline-derived CDR1 and CDR2 are LGHNT and FRNRAP. The junction had 10 bases not matched to a gene; V was cut back by 5 bases and J by 2 bases. The CDR3 loop is CASGTGTNLFTDTQYF. DNA for the CDR3: TGTGCTAGTGGTACCGGGACTAACCTCTTCACAGATACGCAGTATTTT.

This clone was seen a handful of times. At the DNA level, this CDR3 is encoded by other sequences in the same sample as well. The gene calls are TRBV5-1 and TRBJ1-5; a possible D gene is TRBD1 (6 bases). The V gene lost 0 bases and the J gene lost 3 bases, with 10 bases spanning the gap. The CDR3 loop spans 15 amino acids. Germline values: CDR1 SGHRS, CDR2 YFSETQ. The CDR3 nucleotides are TGCGCCAGCAGCTTGGCTGGGGACAACAATCAGCCCCAGCATTTT. Translation: CASSLAGDNNQPQHF.

J is TRBJ1-1 and V is TRBV5-6; D might be TRBD1 (6 bases). The V gene's germline CDR1 is SGHDT and CDR2 YYEEEE. This CDR3 has 14 amino acids. V was cut by 7 bases and J by 1 base, with 14 bases left in between. The DNA of the CDR3 is TGTGCCAGCGGGGAACAGGGTCGGAACACTGAAGCTTTCTTT. This translates into CASGEQGRNTEAFF.

This clone was seen repeatedly, ten times or more. J is TRBJ2-3 and V is TRBV5-4; D is possibly TRBD1 (6 bases). Germline values: CDR1 SGHNT, CDR2 YYREEE (reference sequence). CDR3 size: 13 residues. V was cut by 3 bases and J by 4 bases, with 9 bases left in between. In DNA, the CDR3 is TGTGCCAGCAGCTCACAGGGCCCAGATACGCAGTATTTT. It specifies CASSSQGPDTQYF.

This clone has a handful of counts. The V gene is TRBV29-1, the J gene TRBJ1-1; TRBD1 matches at 8 bases. The CDR3 extends over 12 amino acids. V lost 8 bases, J lost 10 bases, and 12 bases stayed unmatched. Germline V lookup: CDR1 SQVTM, CDR2 ANQGSEA. The CDR3 spells CSIDGTGSIAFF. DNA of the CDR3: TGCAGCATAGACGGGACAGGAAGTATAGCTTTCTTT.

The J gene is TRBJ2-7, the V gene TRBV6-5, with D hard to call. V shed 5 bases and J shed 3 bases, with 11 bases lying between them. CDR1 and CDR2 from the germline V gene are MNHEY and SVGAGI. CDR3 size: 13 residues. Here the CDR3 reads CASSDWQDYEQYF. DNA for the CDR3: TGTGCCAGCAGTGATTGGCAGGACTACGAGCAGTACTTC.

There are a few counts of this clone. The chain joins TRBV27 to TRBJ1-5, with TRBD1 as a possible D gene (6 bases). Germline V gene sequence: CDR1 MNHEY, CDR2 SMNVEV (reference sequence). V lost 0 bases and J lost 6, with 15 bases in between. This CDR3 is 16 amino acids long. The CDR3 here is CASSLSRGARGQPQHF. The CDR3 coding sequence is TGTGCCAGCAGTTTATCGCGGGGGGCGAGAGGTCAGCCCCAGCATTTT.

This clone has more than one count but fewer than ten. The chain recombines TRBV19 with TRBJ2-7; TRBD2 aligns across 12 bases. Germline V gene sequence: CDR1 LNHDA, CDR2 SQIVND (reference sequence). The CDR3 sequence is 15 residues long. V lost 9 bases to trimming and J lost 3 bases; unmatched junction nucleotides: 9. The CDR3 spells CASTHLAGGIYEQYF. The DNA for the CDR3 is TGTGCCAGCACACACCTAGCGGGGGGGATCTACGAGCAGTACTTC. The entire variable domain, with the rest obtained from reference TRBV19 and TRBJ2-7, is as follows: DGGITQSPKYLFRKEGQNVTLSCEQNLNHDAMYWYRQDPGQGLRLIYYSQIVNDFQKGDIAEGYSVSREKKESFPLTVTSAQKNPTAFYLCASTHLAGGIYEQYFGPGTRLTVT.

The sample holds a few counts of this clone. DNA for the CDR3: TGTGCCAGCAGGCATGGGGAGGGATCTGGCTACACCTTC. As protein: CASRHGEGSGYTF. The chain employs TRBV6-6 and TRBJ1-2; unclear D gene. Trimming pared 6 bases from V and 7 bases from J, leaving 15 bases between. From germline, CDR1 is MNHNY and CDR2 SVGAGI (reference sequence). CDR3 size: 13 residues.